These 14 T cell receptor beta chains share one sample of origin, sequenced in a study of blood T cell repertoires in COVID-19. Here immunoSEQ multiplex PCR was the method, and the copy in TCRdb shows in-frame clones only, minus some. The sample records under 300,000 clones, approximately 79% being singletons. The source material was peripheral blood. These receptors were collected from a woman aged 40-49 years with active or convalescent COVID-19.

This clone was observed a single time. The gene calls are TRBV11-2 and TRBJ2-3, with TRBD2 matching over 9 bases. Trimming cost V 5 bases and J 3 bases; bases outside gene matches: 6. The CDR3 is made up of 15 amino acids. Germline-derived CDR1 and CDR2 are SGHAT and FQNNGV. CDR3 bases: TGTGCCAGCAGCGCGTGGGCGGGGGGGACAGATACGCAGTATTTT. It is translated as CASSAWAGGTDTQYF. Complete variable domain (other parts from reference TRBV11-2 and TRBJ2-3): EAGVAQSPRYKIIEKRQSVAFWCNPISGHATLYWYQQILGQGPKLLIQFQNNGVVDDSQLPKDRFSAERLKGVDSTLKIQPAKLEDSAVYLCASSAWAGGTDTQYFGPGTRLTVL.

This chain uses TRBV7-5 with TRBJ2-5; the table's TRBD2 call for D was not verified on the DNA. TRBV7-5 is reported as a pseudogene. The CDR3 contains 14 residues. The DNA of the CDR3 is TGTGTCAGAAGCTCCGCCATCCGGGGAGAGACCCAGTACTTC. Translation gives CVRSSAIRGETQYF.

CDR3 DNA sequence: TGTGCCAGCAGCACCCCCAGGGGAAGGTCCTACGAGCAGTACTTC. Amino acid sequence: CASSTPRGRSYEQYF. This rearrangement joins TRBV7-3 to TRBJ2-7; D possibly corresponds to TRBD1 (6 bases). Trimming stripped 5 bases from V and 1 base from J, with 15 bases between. CDR1 is SGHTA and CDR2 is FQGTGA in the germline V gene. The CDR3 is 15 amino acids. The variable domain in full, completed from reference TRBV7-3 and TRBJ2-7, reads GAGVSQTPSNKVTEKGKYVELRCDPISGHTALYWYRQSLGQGPEFLIYFQGTGAADDSGLPNDRFFAVRPEGSVSTLKIQRTERGDSAVYLCASSTPRGRSYEQYFGPGTRLTVT.

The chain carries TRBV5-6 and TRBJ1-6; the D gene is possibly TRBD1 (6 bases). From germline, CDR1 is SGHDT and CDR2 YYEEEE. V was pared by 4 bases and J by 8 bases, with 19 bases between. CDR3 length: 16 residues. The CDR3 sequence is CASSPGWGLTHSPLHF. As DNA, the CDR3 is TGTGCCAGCAGCCCGGGGTGGGGGCTGACCCATTCACCCCTCCACTTT.

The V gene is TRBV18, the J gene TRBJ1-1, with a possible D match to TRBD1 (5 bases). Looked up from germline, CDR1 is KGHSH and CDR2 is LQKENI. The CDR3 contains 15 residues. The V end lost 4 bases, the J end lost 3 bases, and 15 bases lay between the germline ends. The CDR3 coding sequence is TGTGCCAGCTCACACCGGTCAAGGGGTTACACTGAAGCTTTCTTT. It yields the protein CASSHRSRGYTEAFF. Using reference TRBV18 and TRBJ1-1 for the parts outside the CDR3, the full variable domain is NAGVMQNPRHLVRRRGQEARLRCSPMKGHSHVYWYRQLPEEGLKFMVYLQKENIIDESGMPKERFSAEFPKEGPSILRIQQVVRGDSAAYFCASSHRSRGYTEAFFGQGTRLTVV.

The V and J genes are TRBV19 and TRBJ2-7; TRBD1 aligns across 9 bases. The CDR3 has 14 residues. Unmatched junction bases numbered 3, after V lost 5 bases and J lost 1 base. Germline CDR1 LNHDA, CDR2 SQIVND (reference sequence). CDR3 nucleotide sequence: TGTGCCAGTAGTCAAGGACAGGGGTCCTACGAGCAGTACTTC. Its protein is CASSQGQGSYEQYF.

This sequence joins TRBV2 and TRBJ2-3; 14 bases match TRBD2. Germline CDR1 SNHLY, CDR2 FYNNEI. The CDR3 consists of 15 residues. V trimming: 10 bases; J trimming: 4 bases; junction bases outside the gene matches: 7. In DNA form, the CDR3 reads TGTGCCACCCTGACTAGCGGGGGGGCCCCAGATACGCAGTATTTT. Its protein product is CATLTSGGAPDTQYF.

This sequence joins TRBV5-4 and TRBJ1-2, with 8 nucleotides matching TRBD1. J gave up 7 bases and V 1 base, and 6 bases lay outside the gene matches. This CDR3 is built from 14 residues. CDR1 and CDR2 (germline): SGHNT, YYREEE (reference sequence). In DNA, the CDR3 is TGTGCCAGCAGCTTGCAGGGGGCGACTCCTGGCTACACCTTC. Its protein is CASSLQGATPGYTF.

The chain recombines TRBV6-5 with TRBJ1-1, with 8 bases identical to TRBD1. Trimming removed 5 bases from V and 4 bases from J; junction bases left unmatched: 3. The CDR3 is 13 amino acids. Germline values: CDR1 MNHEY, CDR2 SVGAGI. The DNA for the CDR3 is TGTGCCAGCAGTCGTCAGGGGGCCACTGAAGCTTTCTTT. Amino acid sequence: CASSRQGATEAFF.

The DNA of the CDR3 is TGCGCCAGCAGCGTCTCCGGGACAGGGGCGTACGAGCAGTACGTC. It specifies CASSVSGTGAYEQYV. The rearrangement uses TRBV4-1 and TRBJ2-7; 10 nucleotides agree with TRBD1. CDR3 length equals 15 residues. V lost 5 bases to trimming and J lost 4 bases; unmatched junction nucleotides: 8. From germline, CDR1 is MGHRA and CDR2 YSYEKL.

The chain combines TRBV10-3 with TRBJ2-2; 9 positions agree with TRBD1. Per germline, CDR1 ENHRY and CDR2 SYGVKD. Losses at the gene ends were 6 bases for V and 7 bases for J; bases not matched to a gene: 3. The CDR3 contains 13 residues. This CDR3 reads CAIRQGASGELFF. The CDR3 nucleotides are TGTGCCATCAGACAGGGGGCGAGCGGGGAGCTGTTTTTT.

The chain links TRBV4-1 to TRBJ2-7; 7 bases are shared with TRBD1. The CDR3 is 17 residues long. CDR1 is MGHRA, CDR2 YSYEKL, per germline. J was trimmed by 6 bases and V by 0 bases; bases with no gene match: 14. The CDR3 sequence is CASSQDRGQGVVGEQYV. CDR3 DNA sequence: TGCGCCAGCAGCCAAGATCGCGGGCAGGGGGTCGTCGGCGAGCAGTACGTC.

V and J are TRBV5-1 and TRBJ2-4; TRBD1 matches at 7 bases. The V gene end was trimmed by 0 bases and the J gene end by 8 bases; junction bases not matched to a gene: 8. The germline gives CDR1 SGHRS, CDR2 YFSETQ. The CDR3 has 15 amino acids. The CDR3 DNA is TGCGCCAGCAGCTTGGCAGGGGGTAATGGGGACATTCAGTACTTC. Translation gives CASSLAGGNGDIQYF. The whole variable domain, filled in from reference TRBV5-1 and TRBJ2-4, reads KAGVTQTPRYLIKTRGQQVTLSCSPISGHRSVSWYQQTPGQGLQFLFEYFSETQRNKGNFPGRFSGRQFSNSRSEMNVSTLELGDSALYLCASSLAGGNGDIQYFGAGTRLSVL.

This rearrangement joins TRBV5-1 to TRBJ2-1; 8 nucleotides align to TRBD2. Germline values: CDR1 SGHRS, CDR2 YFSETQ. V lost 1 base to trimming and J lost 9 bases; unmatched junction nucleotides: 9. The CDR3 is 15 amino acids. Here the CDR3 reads CASSLPGGTPGEQFF. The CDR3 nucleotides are TGCGCCAGCAGCTTGCCGGGGGGGACCCCAGGTGAGCAGTTCTTC.